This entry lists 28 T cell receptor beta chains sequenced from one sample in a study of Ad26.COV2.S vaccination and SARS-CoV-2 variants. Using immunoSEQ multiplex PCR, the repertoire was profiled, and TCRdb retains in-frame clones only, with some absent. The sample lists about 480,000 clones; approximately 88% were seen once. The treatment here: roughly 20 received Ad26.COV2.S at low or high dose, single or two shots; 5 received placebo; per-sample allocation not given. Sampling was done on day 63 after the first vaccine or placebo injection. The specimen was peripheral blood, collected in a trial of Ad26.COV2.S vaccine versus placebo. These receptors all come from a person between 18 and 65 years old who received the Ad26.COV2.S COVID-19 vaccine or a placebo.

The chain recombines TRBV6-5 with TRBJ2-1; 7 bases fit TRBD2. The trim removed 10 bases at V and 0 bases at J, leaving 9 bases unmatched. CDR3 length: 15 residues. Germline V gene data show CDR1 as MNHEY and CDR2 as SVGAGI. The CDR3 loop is CATKSGGSSYNEQFF. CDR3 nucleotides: TGTGCCACTAAATCGGGAGGTAGCTCCTACAATGAGCAGTTCTTC.

CDR3 sequence: CSVGFVSTETQYF. In DNA, the CDR3 is TGCAGCGTTGGTTTCGTGAGTACGGAGACCCAGTACTTC. J is TRBJ2-5 and V is TRBV29-1; the D is unclear. The CDR3 has 13 residues. Germline lookup yields CDR1 SQVTM and CDR2 ANQGSEA. The V end lost 4 bases, the J end lost 5 bases, and 14 bases lay between the germline ends. The entire variable domain, with the rest obtained from reference TRBV29-1 and TRBJ2-5, is as follows: SAVISQKPSRDICQRGTSLTIQCQVDSQVTMMFWYRQQPGQSLTLIATANQGSEATYESGFVIDKFPISRPNLTFSTLTVSNMSPEDSSIYLCSVGFVSTETQYFGPGTRLLVL.

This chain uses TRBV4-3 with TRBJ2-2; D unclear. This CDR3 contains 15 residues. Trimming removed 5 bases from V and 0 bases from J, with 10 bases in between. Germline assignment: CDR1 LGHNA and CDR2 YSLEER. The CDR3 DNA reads TGCGCCAGCAGCTTTAGCCTCGCGAACACCGGGGAGCTGTTTTTT. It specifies CASSFSLANTGELFF.

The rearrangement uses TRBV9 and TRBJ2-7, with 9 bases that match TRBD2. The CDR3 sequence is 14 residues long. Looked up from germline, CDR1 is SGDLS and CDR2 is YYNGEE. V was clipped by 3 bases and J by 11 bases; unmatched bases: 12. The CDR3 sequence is CASSAGTSQTQEYF. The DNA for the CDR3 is TGTGCCAGCAGCGCCGGGACTAGCCAGACTCAGGAGTACTTC.

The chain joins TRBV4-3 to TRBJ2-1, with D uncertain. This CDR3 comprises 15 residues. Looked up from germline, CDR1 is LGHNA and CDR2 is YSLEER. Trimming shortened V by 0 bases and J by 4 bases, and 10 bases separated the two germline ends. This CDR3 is CASSQEVGGYNEQFF. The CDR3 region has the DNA TGCGCCAGCAGCCAAGAGGTCGGCGGTTACAATGAGCAGTTCTTC.

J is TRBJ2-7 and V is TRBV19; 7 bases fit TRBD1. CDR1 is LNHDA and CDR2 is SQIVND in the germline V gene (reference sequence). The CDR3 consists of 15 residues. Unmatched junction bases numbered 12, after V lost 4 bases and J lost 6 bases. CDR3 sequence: CASSNQGQTWSEQYF. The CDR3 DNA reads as TGTGCCAGTAGTAACCAGGGACAGACGTGGAGCGAGCAGTACTTC.

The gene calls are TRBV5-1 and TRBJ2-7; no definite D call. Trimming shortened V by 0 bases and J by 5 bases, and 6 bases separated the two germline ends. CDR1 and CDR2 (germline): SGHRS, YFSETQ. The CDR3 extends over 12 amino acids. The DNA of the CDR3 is TGCGCCAGCAGCTTGGGAGTTGACGAGCAGTACTTC. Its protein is CASSLGVDEQYF.

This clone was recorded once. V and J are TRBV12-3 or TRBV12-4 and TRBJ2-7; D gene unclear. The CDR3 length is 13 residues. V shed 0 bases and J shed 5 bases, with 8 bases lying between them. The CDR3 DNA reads TGTGCCAGCAGTTTAGCGCTGGGGAACGAGCAGTACTTC. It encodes CASSLALGNEQYF.

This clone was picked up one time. The CDR3 DNA is TGTGCCAGCAGCCGGACAGGGGATGACGAGCAGTACTTC. Amino acids: CASSRTGDDEQYF. This sequence joins TRBV11-3 and TRBJ2-7; 9 positions agree with TRBD1. Trimming cost V 5 bases and J 5 bases; bases outside gene matches: 4. Germline CDR1 and CDR2: SGHNT and YENEEA. CDR3 length equals 13 residues.

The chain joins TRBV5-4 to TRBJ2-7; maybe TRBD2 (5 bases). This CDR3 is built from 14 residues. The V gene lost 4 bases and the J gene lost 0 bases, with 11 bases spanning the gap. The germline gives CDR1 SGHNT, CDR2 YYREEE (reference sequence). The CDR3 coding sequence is TGTGCCAGCAGCCTGCTAGGGAGCTCCTACGAGCAGTACTTC. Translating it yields CASSLLGSSYEQYF. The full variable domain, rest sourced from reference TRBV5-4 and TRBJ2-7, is ETGVTQSPTHLIKTRGQQVTLRCSSQSGHNTVSWYQQALGQGPQFIFQYYREEENGRGNFPPRFSGLQFPNYSSELNVNALELDDSALYLCASSLLGSSYEQYFGPGTRLTVT.

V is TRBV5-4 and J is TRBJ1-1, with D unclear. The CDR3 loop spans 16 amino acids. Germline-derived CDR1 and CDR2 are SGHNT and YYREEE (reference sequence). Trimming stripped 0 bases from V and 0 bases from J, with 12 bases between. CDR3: CASSLAGGLMNTEAFF. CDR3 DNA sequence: TGTGCCAGCAGCTTGGCCGGCGGCCTTATGAACACTGAAGCTTTCTTT.

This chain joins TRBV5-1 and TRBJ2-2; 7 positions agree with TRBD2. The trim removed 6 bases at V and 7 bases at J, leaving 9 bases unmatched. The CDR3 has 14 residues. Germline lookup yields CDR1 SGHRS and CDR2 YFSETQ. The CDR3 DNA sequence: TGCGCCAGCACAATAGAAACTAGCGTCGGGGAGCTGTTTTTT. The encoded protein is CASTIETSVGELFF.

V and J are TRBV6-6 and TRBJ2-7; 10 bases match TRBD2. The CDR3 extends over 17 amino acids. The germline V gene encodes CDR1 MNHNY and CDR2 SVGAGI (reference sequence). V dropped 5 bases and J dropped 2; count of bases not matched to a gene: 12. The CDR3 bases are TGTGCCAGCAGTCTATCGCCCCTAGCGGGAGCAGCCTACGAGCAGTACTTC. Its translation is CASSLSPLAGAAYEQYF.

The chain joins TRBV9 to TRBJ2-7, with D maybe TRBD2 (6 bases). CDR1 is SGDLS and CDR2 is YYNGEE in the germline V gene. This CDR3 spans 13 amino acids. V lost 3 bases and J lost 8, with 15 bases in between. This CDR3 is CASSGTILGKQYF. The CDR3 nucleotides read TGTGCCAGCAGCGGGACTATCTTAGGCAAGCAGTACTTC.

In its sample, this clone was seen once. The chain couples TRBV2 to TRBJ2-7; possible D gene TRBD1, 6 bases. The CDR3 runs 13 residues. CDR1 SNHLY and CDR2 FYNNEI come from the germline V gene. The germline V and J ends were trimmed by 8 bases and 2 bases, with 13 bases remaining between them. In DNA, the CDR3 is TGTGCCAGCGGTGGACAGAGGGCCTACGAGCAGTACTTC. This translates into CASGGQRAYEQYF.

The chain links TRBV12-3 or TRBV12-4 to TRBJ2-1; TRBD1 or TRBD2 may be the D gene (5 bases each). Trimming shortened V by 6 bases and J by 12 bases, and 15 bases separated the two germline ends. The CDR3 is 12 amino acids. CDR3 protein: CASSPGTSRQFF. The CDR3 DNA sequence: TGTGCCAGCAGCCCAGGGACCTCCCGGCAGTTCTTC.

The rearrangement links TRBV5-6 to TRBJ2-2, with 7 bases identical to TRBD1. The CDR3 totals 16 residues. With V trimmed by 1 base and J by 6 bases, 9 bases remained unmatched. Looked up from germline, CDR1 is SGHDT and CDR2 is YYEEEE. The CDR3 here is CASSLMTGRLPGELFF. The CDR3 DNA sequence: TGTGCCAGCAGCTTGATGACAGGGAGACTCCCCGGGGAGCTGTTTTTT.

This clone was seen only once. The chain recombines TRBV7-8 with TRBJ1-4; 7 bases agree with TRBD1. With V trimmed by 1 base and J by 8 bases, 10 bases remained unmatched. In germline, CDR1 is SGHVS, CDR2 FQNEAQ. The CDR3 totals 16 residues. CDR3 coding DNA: TGTGCCAGCAGCTTAGGATACAGGGGAGTGGGGGAAAAACTGTTTTTT. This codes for CASSLGYRGVGEKLFF.

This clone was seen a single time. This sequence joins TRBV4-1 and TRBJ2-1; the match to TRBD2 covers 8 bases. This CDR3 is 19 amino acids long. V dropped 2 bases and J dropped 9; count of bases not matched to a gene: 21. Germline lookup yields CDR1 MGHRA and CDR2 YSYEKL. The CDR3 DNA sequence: TGCGCCAGCAGCCAACACCCACCCGAAAGGACTAGCAATTCGGGTGAGCAGTTCTTC. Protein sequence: CASSQHPPERTSNSGEQFF.

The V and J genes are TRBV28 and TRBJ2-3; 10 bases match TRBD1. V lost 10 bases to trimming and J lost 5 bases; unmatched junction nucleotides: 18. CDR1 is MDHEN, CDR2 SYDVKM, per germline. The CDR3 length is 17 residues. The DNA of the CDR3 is TGTGCCACCAACCGGGACAGGGGTCGGGAGAGGGTAGATACGCAGTATTTT. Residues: CATNRDRGRERVDTQYF.

Written as DNA, the CDR3 is TGTGCCAGCAGTAGATTAGCGAGAAGTCCCTACAATGAGCAGTTCTTC. Its translation: CASSRLARSPYNEQFF. V gene TRBV2 combines with J gene TRBJ2-1; possible D gene TRBD2, 5 bases. This CDR3 has 16 residues. Germline-derived CDR1 and CDR2 are SNHLY and FYNNEI. The germline V and J ends were trimmed by 5 bases and 2 bases, with 16 bases remaining between them.

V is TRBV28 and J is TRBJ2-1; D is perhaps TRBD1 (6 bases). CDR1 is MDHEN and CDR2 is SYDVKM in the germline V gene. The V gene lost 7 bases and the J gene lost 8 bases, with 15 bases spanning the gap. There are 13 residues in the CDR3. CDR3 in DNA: TGTGCCAGCAAAAACACAGGGAAGCATGAGCAGTTCTTC. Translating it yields CASKNTGKHEQFF.

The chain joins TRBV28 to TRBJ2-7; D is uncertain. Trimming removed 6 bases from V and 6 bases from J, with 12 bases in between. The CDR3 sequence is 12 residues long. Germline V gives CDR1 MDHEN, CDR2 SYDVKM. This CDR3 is CASSPMGFEQYF. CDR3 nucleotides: TGTGCCAGCAGCCCAATGGGGTTCGAGCAGTACTTC.

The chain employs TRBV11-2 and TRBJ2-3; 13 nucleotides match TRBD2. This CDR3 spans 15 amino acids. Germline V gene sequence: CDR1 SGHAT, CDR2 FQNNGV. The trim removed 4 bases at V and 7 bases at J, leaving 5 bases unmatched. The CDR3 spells CASSSGLAGLHTQYF. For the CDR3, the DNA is TGTGCCAGCAGCTCGGGACTAGCGGGATTGCATACGCAGTATTTT.

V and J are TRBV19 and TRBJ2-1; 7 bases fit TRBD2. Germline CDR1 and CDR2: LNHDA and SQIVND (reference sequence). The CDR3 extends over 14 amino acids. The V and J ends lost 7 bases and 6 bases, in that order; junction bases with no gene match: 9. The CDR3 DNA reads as TGTGCCAGTACAGCGGGACGATCCCCCAATGAGCAGTTCTTC. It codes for CASTAGRSPNEQFF.

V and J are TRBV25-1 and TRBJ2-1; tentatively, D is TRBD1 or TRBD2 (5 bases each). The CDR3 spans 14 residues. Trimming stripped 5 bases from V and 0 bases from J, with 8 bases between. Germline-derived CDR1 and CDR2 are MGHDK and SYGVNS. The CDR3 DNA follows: TGTGCCAGCAGTATGAGGGGCTCCTACAATGAGCAGTTCTTC. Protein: CASSMRGSYNEQFF.

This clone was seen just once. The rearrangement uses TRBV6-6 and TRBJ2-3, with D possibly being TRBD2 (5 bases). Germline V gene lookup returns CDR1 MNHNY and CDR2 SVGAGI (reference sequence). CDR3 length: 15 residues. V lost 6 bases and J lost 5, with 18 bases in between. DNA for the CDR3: TGTGCCAGCAGCCCCCAGGCGGGCAGAGGAGATACGCAGTATTTT. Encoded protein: CASSPQAGRGDTQYF.

For the CDR3, the DNA is TGTGCCAGCAGCGTAGAACCAGGCTACCGCCGGGGGTTAGAGGGTGAGCAGTTCTTC. It yields the protein CASSVEPGYRRGLEGEQFF. The chain is built from TRBV9 and TRBJ2-1, with D maybe TRBD2 (6 bases). The CDR3 consists of 19 residues. Germline V gives CDR1 SGDLS, CDR2 YYNGEE. Between the trimmed V and J ends, which lost 0 bases and 9 bases, there was a span of 28 bases.